Below, 25 T cell receptor beta chains from the same sample are listed, as sequenced in a study of read filtering for tumor transcriptome and immune sequencing. Molecular barcoded adaptors covering alpha/delta and beta/gamma chains were used on about 390 ng RNA. One entry per CDR3 protein, called by TCRdb with MiXCR from the reads. The sample includes roughly 130,000 distinct CDR3 sequences, approximately 12% seen only once; the top ten take roughly 11%. The sample consisted of a population of CD138-negative cells sorted from bone marrow. The origin of the receptors is a donor at least 40 years old with multiple myeloma.

This clonotype was counted ten times or more. This chain uses TRBV12-3 or TRBV12-4 with TRBJ1-4; a weak D match, TRBD1 (6 bases). Deletions cut 4 bases from V and 8 bases from J, with 14 bases between. CDR3 length equals 14 residues. This chain's CDR3 is CASSSPGQREKLFF. CDR3 sequence (DNA): TGTGCCAGCAGTTCCCCGGGACAACGGGAAAAACTGTTTTTT.

A remark on this clonotype: Being one base from a much bigger clone, this may be a read error. The chain recombines TRBV7-9 with TRBJ2-2; possible D gene TRBD1, 7 bases. Germline V CDR1 and CDR2: SEHNR, FQNEAQ (reference sequence). This CDR3 has 15 amino acids. The DNA of the CDR3 is TGTGCCAGCAGCCGGGACAGCTCAGGCACCGGGGGGCTGTTTTTT. Translating gives CASSRDSSGTGGLFF.

In this sample, this clonotype turned up many times. This chain joins TRBV5-1 and TRBJ2-1, with TRBD2 matching 10 bases. Germline V lookup: CDR1 SGHRS, CDR2 YFSETQ. This CDR3 comprises 18 residues. V was pared by 7 bases and J by 0 bases, with 13 bases of the junction left unmatched. The CDR3 DNA reads as TGCGCCAGCTCGCCCGGGACTAGCGTAGAGAGCTCCTACAATGAGCAGTTCTTC. The encoded protein is CASSPGTSVESSYNEQFF.

This clonotype was observed at least ten times. This sequence joins TRBV25-1 and TRBJ2-7; TRBD1 matches 9 bases. Per germline, CDR1 MGHDK and CDR2 SYGVNS. The CDR3 totals 14 residues. The V gene end was trimmed by 4 bases and the J gene end by 5 bases; junction bases not matched to a gene: 6. The CDR3 here is CASSAYRGLDEQYF. The DNA for the CDR3 is TGTGCCAGCAGTGCCTACAGGGGGCTCGACGAGCAGTACTTC.

In its sample, this clonotype was seen many times. The chain uses TRBV18 and TRBJ1-5, with TRBD1 matching 8 bases. The CDR3 has 16 amino acids. The germline V gene encodes CDR1 KGHSH and CDR2 LQKENI. The trim removed 2 bases at V and 6 bases at J, leaving 9 bases unmatched. This CDR3 reads CASSPLSRGPGQPQHF. The CDR3 nucleotides are TGTGCCAGCTCACCATTGTCCAGGGGGCCCGGTCAGCCCCAGCATTTT.

This clonotype occurred a few times. The chain joins TRBV13 to TRBJ2-3, with TRBD1 as a possible D gene (6 bases). Trimming pared 3 bases from V and 2 bases from J, leaving 9 bases between. Germline V gene lookup returns CDR1 PRHDT and CDR2 FYEKMQ (reference sequence). The CDR3 runs to 14 residues. In DNA, the CDR3 is TGTGCCAGCAGCTTCAGGGGCTTCACAGATACGCAGTATTTT. This translates into CASSFRGFTDTQYF.

The chain has TRBV7-9 and TRBJ2-3; D remains ambiguous. CDR3 length equals 14 residues. V lost 5 bases and J 2 bases, leaving 11 bases between the germline ends. Germline V gene data show CDR1 as SEHNR and CDR2 as FQNEAQ (reference sequence). In nucleotides, the CDR3 is TGTGCCAGCAGCCTTGGTAGCTTCACAGATACGCAGTATTTT. This codes for CASSLGSFTDTQYF.

This clonotype was counted many times. The chain combines TRBV9 with TRBJ2-1; 8 bases are a match to TRBD1. The junction had 13 bases not matched to a gene; V was cut back by 2 bases and J by 0 bases. Germline CDR1 and CDR2: SGDLS and YYNGEE. The CDR3 loop spans 19 amino acids. DNA of the CDR3: TGTGCCAGCAGCGTTGGGACAGGATCTTCTTTGAGCTCCTACAATGAGCAGTTCTTC. As protein: CASSVGTGSSLSSYNEQFF.

Ten or more counts support this clonotype. The chain joins TRBV11-2 to TRBJ2-7, with D hard to call. The CDR3 totals 13 residues. Trimming left V 5 bases short and J 7 bases short, with 15 bases between. From germline, CDR1 is SGHAT and CDR2 FQNNGV. In nucleotides, the CDR3 is TGTGCCAGCAGCCCCTCGAATGCCGGGGAGCAGTACTTC. As protein: CASSPSNAGEQYF. Full variable domain (missing parts from reference TRBV11-2 and TRBJ2-7): EAGVAQSPRYKIIEKRQSVAFWCNPISGHATLYWYQQILGQGPKLLIQFQNNGVVDDSQLPKDRFSAERLKGVDSTLKIQPAKLEDSAVYLCASSPSNAGEQYFGPGTRLTVT.

As concerns this clonotype: A much larger clone lies a single base off, so this may be a read error. Given the absence of the conserved phenylalanine or tryptophan at the CDR3 end, a read error is likely. The chain has TRBV6-2 or TRBV6-3 and TRBJ2-5; D not certain. The ends were cut back, 0 bases at V and 9 bases at J, with 14 bases in the middle. The CDR3 spans 14 residues. Germline V CDR1 and CDR2: MNHEY, SVGEGT. The CDR3 coding sequence is TGTGCCAGCAGTTACTCGTCTCGGGCTTGGGCCCAGTACTCC. This codes for CASSYSSRAWAQYS.

This clonotype was picked up many times. The rearrangement links TRBV29-1 to TRBJ1-1; 7 positions match TRBD1. Germline V CDR1 and CDR2: SQVTM, ANQGSEA. After removal of 7 bases from V and 6 bases from J, the junction contained 11 bases not matched to a gene. The CDR3 consists of 13 residues. The CDR3 DNA follows: TGCAGCGGTTCGGGACAGCAGAGGTCTGAAGCTTTCTTT. It yields the protein CSGSGQQRSEAFF. The whole variable domain, filled in from reference TRBV29-1 and TRBJ1-1, reads SAVISQKPSRDICQRGTSLTIQCQVDSQVTMMFWYRQQPGQSLTLIATANQGSEATYESGFVIDKFPISRPNLTFSTLTVSNMSPEDSSIYLCSGSGQQRSEAFFGQGTRLTVV.

This clonotype has at least ten counts. The gene calls are TRBV3-1 and TRBJ2-1, with no clear D. Germline V gives CDR1 LGHDT, CDR2 YNNKEL (reference sequence). This CDR3 is 14 amino acids long. V dropped 0 bases and J dropped 10 bases, with 13 bases sitting between them. The CDR3 spells CASSQDPRSREQFF. CDR3 in DNA: TGTGCCAGCAGCCAAGACCCCCGATCCAGGGAGCAGTTCTTC.

Notes on this clonotype: A clone one base away is much larger, so this may be a read error. The V call is TRBV30, the J call TRBJ2-7, with 7 bases that match TRBD2. Losses at the gene ends were 5 bases for V and 3 bases for J; bases not matched to a gene: 7. Germline CDR1 GTSNPN, CDR2 SVGIG (reference sequence). This CDR3 has 13 residues. The CDR3 spells CAWGKSGNYEQYF. Written as DNA, the CDR3 is TGTGCCTGGGGTAAAAGCGGGAACTACGAGCAGTACTTC.

The genes are TRBV2 and TRBJ1-6; no clear D gene. Per the germline V gene, CDR1 is SNHLY and CDR2 is FYNNEI. The CDR3 is made up of 16 amino acids. The V gene lost 5 bases and the J gene lost 4 bases, with 15 bases spanning the gap. As DNA, the CDR3 is TGTGCCAGCAGTTTGGGCGGCACCTCGTATAATTCACCCCTCCACTTT. It yields the protein CASSLGGTSYNSPLHF.

There are many counts of this clonotype. The chain recombines TRBV7-8 with TRBJ2-1; D unclear. From germline, CDR1 is SGHVS and CDR2 FQNEAQ. CDR3 length: 12 residues. V was trimmed by 5 bases and J by 6 bases, leaving 8 bases between them. This CDR3 reads CASSVDTNEQFF. DNA for the CDR3: TGTGCCAGCAGCGTAGACACCAATGAGCAGTTCTTC.

Many counts were recorded for this clonotype. V usage is TRBV4-1 and J usage is TRBJ1-4, with 7 bases fitting TRBD1. CDR1 is MGHRA and CDR2 is YSYEKL in the germline V gene. The CDR3 totals 16 residues. Trimming at V came to 2 bases and at J to 1 base, leaving 4 bases not matched to a gene. DNA for the CDR3: TGCGCCAGCAGCCAAAACCCAGGGGGAACTAATGAAAAACTGTTTTTT. It encodes CASSQNPGGTNEKLFF.

This clonotype occurred a few times. A much larger clone lies a single base off, so this may be a read error. The chain is built from TRBV5-1 and TRBJ2-6; possible D gene TRBD1, 5 bases. The CDR3 runs to 17 residues. CDR1 and CDR2 (germline): SGHRS, YFSETQ. The CDR3 bases are TGCGCCAGCAGCTTGGTGTCAGGGAACACTGGGGCCAACGTCCTGCCTTTC. Translation: CASSLVSGNTGANVLPF.

This clonotype has a single count. Because the CDR3 is missing its conserved closing phenylalanine or tryptophan, this is likely a read error. The DNA is left out, because the CDR3 cannot be placed on it with certainty; the CDR3 is given as TCRdb lists it. The chain employs TRBV14 and TRBJ2-1; TRBD1, the table's D call, lacks a check against the DNA. The CDR3 is 16 residues long, counting both termini. The germline V gene has CDR1 SGHDN and CDR2 FVKESK. CDR3 protein: CASSQYDSPSYNEQLY.

This clonotype was seen a few times. The V and J genes are TRBV7-8 and TRBJ1-5, with D unresolved. This CDR3 has 16 amino acids. In germline, CDR1 is SGHVS, CDR2 FQNEAQ. The ends were cut back, 1 base at V and 0 bases at J, with 10 bases in the middle. The CDR3 region is CASSLESGNSNQPQHF. DNA for the CDR3: TGTGCCAGCAGCTTAGAATCGGGGAATAGCAATCAGCCCCAGCATTTT.

In its sample, this clonotype was seen many times. The rearrangement uses TRBV11-2 and TRBJ2-7, with 7 bases fitting TRBD2. The CDR3 length is 14 residues. After removal of 7 bases from V and 1 base from J, the junction contained 7 bases not matched to a gene. From germline, CDR1 is SGHAT and CDR2 FQNNGV. CDR3 sequence: CASTDPGGSYEQYF. CDR3 nucleotides: TGTGCCAGCACCGACCCGGGAGGATCCTACGAGCAGTACTTC.

This clonotype was recorded at least ten times. V gene TRBV20-1 combines with J gene TRBJ1-1; 8 positions match TRBD1. V shed 3 bases and J 1 base; nucleotides not matched to a gene: 7. Per germline, CDR1 DFQATT and CDR2 SNEGSKA (reference sequence). The CDR3 covers 15 residues. CDR3 region: CSASYRTGKNTEAFF. CDR3 bases: TGCAGTGCTAGCTATCGGACAGGGAAGAACACTGAAGCTTTCTTT.

This clonotype was recorded many times. The gene calls are TRBV29-1 and TRBJ2-5, with TRBD2 as a possible D gene (5 bases). Trimming cost V 3 bases and J 5 bases, with 7 bases left between them. This CDR3 has 11 residues. Germline values: CDR1 SQVTM, CDR2 ANQGSEA. Here the CDR3 reads CSVDSGETQYF. CDR3 coding DNA: TGCAGCGTTGACTCGGGGGAGACCCAGTACTTC.

This clonotype was seen at least ten times. This chain uses TRBV5-1 with TRBJ2-1, with D perhaps TRBD2 (6 bases). The V gene's germline CDR1 is SGHRS and CDR2 YFSETQ. V was trimmed by 3 bases and J by 5 bases, leaving 6 bases between them. The CDR3 has 12 amino acids. The CDR3 DNA sequence: TGCGCCAGCAGCTGGGGGGACAATGAGCAGTTCTTC. Protein: CASSWGDNEQFF.

This clonotype was recorded many times. The gene calls are TRBV4-1 and TRBJ1-5, with D maybe TRBD1 (6 bases). This CDR3 has 15 residues. The ends were cut back, 7 bases at V and 3 bases at J, with 16 bases in the middle. Germline lookup yields CDR1 MGHRA and CDR2 YSYEKL. CDR3 in DNA: TGCGCCAGCACCCCCGTACAGGGTATCAATCAGCCCCAGCATTTT. This gives the protein CASTPVQGINQPQHF.

Regarding this clonotype: This may stem from a read error, because a much larger clone lies one nucleotide away. The V call is TRBV9, the J call TRBJ1-2, with D unclear. Germline V CDR1 and CDR2: SGDLS, YYNGEE. V was trimmed by 6 bases and J by 4 bases, leaving 10 bases between them. This CDR3 is built from 12 residues. CDR3 nucleotides: TGTGCCAGCATGAGGGAAAGCTATGGCTACACCTTC. This sequence encodes CASMRESYGYTF.